A selection of T cell receptor beta chains follows, all from one sample in a study of OX40 agonist ivuxolimab in advanced cancers. Clones were sequenced by immunoSEQ multiplex PCR, and TCRdb holds only the in-frame ones, with some missing. The sample yields 7,900 or so clones, approximately 84% seen once. Sequenced material: CD4+ or CD8+ T cells sorted from blood, taken in a trial of the OX40 agonist ivuxolimab. These receptor sequences come from an adult with an advanced solid tumor such as melanoma, head and neck, liver or kidney cancer. The CDR3 runs from the conserved cysteine through the conserved F or W. D genes are given only for firm matches. Rows may omit the clone size; those that give it use once, few, many or a size class.

>-|14|TRBJ2-7|TRBV7-3|-
CASSPQGSPYEQYF
TGTGCCAGCAGCCCGCAGGGGTCACCCTACGAGCAGTACTTC
>TRBD2|19|TRBJ2-1|TRBV9|-
CASSVEAWGTSGRSGEQFF
TGTGCCAGCAGCGTAGAGGCATGGGGGACTAGCGGGAGATCGGGTGAGCAGTTCTTC
>TRBD1|15|TRBJ2-1|TRBV6-1|-
CASSEDRGWYNEQFF
TGTGCCAGCAGTGAGGACAGGGGCTGGTACAATGAGCAGTTCTTC
>-|15|TRBJ1-2|TRBV6-5|-
CASSFQRGNFYGYTF
TGTGCCAGCAGCTTTCAACGTGGAAATTTCTATGGCTACACCTTC
>TRBD2|16|TRBJ2-3|TRBV6-6|-
CASSYGPREGTDTQYF
TGTGCCAGCAGTTACGGCCCCAGGGAGGGGACAGATACGCAGTATTTT
>TRBD1|18|TRBJ2-7|TRBV19|-
CASSTRRTSTGDSYEQYF
TGTGCCAGTAGTACCCGCAGAACTTCAACAGGGGATTCCTACGAGCAGTACTTC
>TRBD2|17|TRBJ2-1|TRBV5-1|-
CASSLGLARSSYNEQFF
TGCGCCAGCAGCTTGGGACTAGCTCGGAGCTCCTACAATGAGCAGTTCTTC
>-|14|TRBJ1-4|TRBV28|-
CASSLGPNNEKLFF
TGTGCCAGCAGTTTAGGGCCGAATAATGAAAAACTGTTTTTT
>-|16|TRBJ1-4|TRBV9|-
CASSVGTAATNEKLFF
TGTGCCAGCAGCGTAGGGACGGCTGCAACTAATGAAAAACTGTTTTTT
>-|15|TRBJ2-7|TRBV4-2|-
CASSQEGASWYEQYF
TGTGCCAGCAGCCAAGAGGGGGCTAGCTGGTACGAGCAGTACTTC
>TRBD1|14|TRBJ1-1|TRBV5-6|-
CASSEQGSGTEAFF
TGTGCCAGCAGCGAACAGGGGTCGGGCACTGAAGCTTTCTTT
>-|13|TRBJ1-1|TRBV30|-
CAWSTTGNTEAFF
TGTGCCTGGAGCACGACAGGGAACACTGAAGCTTTCTTT
>-|15|TRBJ1-1|TRBV2|-
CASSEAGAPIAEAFF
TGTGCCAGCAGTGAAGCGGGGGCCCCGATTGCGGAAGCTTTCTTT
>-|13|TRBJ1-2|TRBV7-8|-
CASSPGPNYGYTF
TGTGCCAGCAGCCCTGGACCAAACTATGGCTACACCTTC
>-|14|TRBJ1-5|TRBV7-9|-
CASSPSGSNQPQHF
TGTGCCAGCAGCCCCTCCGGGAGCAATCAGCCCCAGCATTTT
>-|15|TRBJ1-5|TRBV9|-
CASSDSGYSNQPQHF
TGTGCCAGCAGCGATTCAGGGTATAGCAATCAGCCCCAGCATTTT
>-|15|TRBJ1-5|TRBV19|few
CASSLGAGSNQPQHF
TGTGCCAGTAGTCTCGGAGCAGGAAGCAATCAGCCCCAGCATTTT
>-|14|TRBJ2-1|TRBV7-3|-
CASAELGSYNEQFF
TGTGCCAGCGCAGAATTAGGCTCCTACAATGAGCAGTTCTTC
>TRBD1|17|TRBJ2-3|TRBV9|once
CASSVESVGTGLYTQYF
TGTGCCAGCAGCGTAGAATCCGTGGGGACAGGGCTGTATACGCAGTATTTT
>TRBD1|15|TRBJ2-5|TRBV2|-
CASRPGTGVFETQYF
TGTGCCAGCAGACCCGGGACAGGGGTCTTTGAGACCCAGTACTTC
>-|14|TRBJ1-6|TRBV27|-
CASSPIQNNSPLHF
TGTGCCAGCAGTCCTATACAAAATAATTCACCCCTCCACTTT
>-|14|TRBJ2-7|TRBV27|-
CASSTLADGYEQYF
TGTGCCAGCAGTACCCTAGCAGACGGCTACGAGCAGTACTTC
>TRBD1|14|TRBJ2-7|TRBV2|-
CASREGQGTYEQYF
TGTGCCAGCAGGGAGGGACAGGGAACCTACGAGCAGTACTTC
>-|12|TRBJ1-2|TRBV6-1|once
CASRVGAYGYTF
TGTGCCAGCAGAGTAGGGGCGTATGGCTACACCTTC
>-|14|TRBJ2-3|TRBV6-5|-
CASSATGWADTQYF
TGTGCCAGCAGTGCAACAGGGTGGGCGGATACGCAGTATTTT
>-|15|TRBJ1-4|TRBV19|-
CASSMNRATNEKLFF
TGTGCCAGTAGTATGAACAGGGCAACTAATGAAAAACTGTTTTTT
>TRBD2|19|TRBJ2-1|TRBV28|-
CASSLGRSLAGGYYNEQFF
TGTGCCAGCAGCCTGGGCCGTTCTTTAGCGGGCGGGTACTACAATGAGCAGTTCTTC
>-|15|TRBJ1-5|TRBV19|-
CASSITENSNQPQHF
TGTGCCAGTAGTATAACCGAGAATAGCAATCAGCCCCAGCATTTT
>TRBD2|16|TRBJ2-4|TRBV27|-
CASSSIWSGGGNIQYF
TGTGCCAGCAGTTCAATTTGGTCGGGGGGGGGAAACATTCAGTACTTC
>-|12|TRBJ2-7|TRBV6-6|-
CASSYPYDEQYF
TGTGCCAGCAGTTACCCATACGATGAGCAGTACTTC
>-|13|TRBJ1-1|TRBV19|-
CASSIAGVTEAFF
TGTGCCAGTAGTATAGCAGGGGTGACTGAAGCTTTCTTT
>-|14|TRBJ2-5|TRBV7-9|-
CASSLPGIQETQYF
TGTGCCAGCAGCTTACCAGGAATCCAAGAGACCCAGTACTTC
>-|13|TRBJ2-1|TRBV29-1|-
CSARTDSYNEQFF
TGCAGCGCGCGGACAGACTCCTACAATGAGCAGTTCTTC
>TRBD1|15|TRBJ1-4|TRBV7-9|-
CASSTRQGLNEKLFF
TGTGCCAGCAGCACTAGACAGGGACTAAATGAAAAACTGTTTTTT
>-|13|TRBJ2-2|TRBV7-9|-
CASSFGARGELFF
TGTGCCAGCAGCTTTGGGGCCCGCGGGGAGCTGTTTTTT
>-|11|TRBJ1-1|TRBV6-5|-
CASSYGPEAFF
TGTGCCAGCAGTTACGGTCCTGAAGCTTTCTTT
>-|14|TRBJ2-7|TRBV5-5|-
CASANLQARNEQYF
TGTGCCAGCGCTAATCTCCAGGCCCGCAACGAGCAGTACTTC
>-|14|TRBJ2-7|TRBV11-2|-
CASSLGTGSYEQYF
TGTGCCAGCAGCTTAGGGACGGGATCCTACGAGCAGTACTTC
>-|14|TRBJ1-1|TRBV6-5|-
CASSYPGPYTEAFF
TGTGCCAGCAGTTATCCGGGACCCTACACTGAAGCTTTCTTT
>-|12|TRBJ2-2|TRBV6-1|-
CASRGADGELFF
TGTGCCAGCAGGGGGGCTGACGGGGAGCTGTTTTTT
>-|17|TRBJ2-5|TRBV15|once
CATSRDLDRIRVETQYF
TGTGCCACCAGCAGAGATCTTGACAGAATCCGGGTGGAGACCCAGTACTTC
>-|12|TRBJ1-1|TRBV4-1|-
CASSQTGTEAFF
TGCGCCAGCAGCCAAACGGGGACTGAAGCTTTCTTT
>-|14|TRBJ2-7|TRBV27|-
CASSFYGGVYEQYF
TGTGCCAGCAGTTTTTACGGGGGTGTCTACGAGCAGTACTTC
>-|14|TRBJ2-7|TRBV10-3|-
CAARAVSGDYEQYF
TGTGCCGCGCGCGCGGTCTCAGGAGACTACGAGCAGTACTTC
>-|14|TRBJ1-6|TRBV19|few
CASRNSQYNSPLHF
TGTGCCAGTAGAAACAGCCAGTATAATTCACCCCTCCACTTT
>-|13|TRBJ2-1|TRBV29-1|-
CSVAPLSYNEQFF
TGCAGCGTCGCCCCTCTTAGCTACAATGAGCAGTTCTTC
>TRBD2|13|TRBJ2-1|TRBV7-3|-
CASSPGLAFEQFF
TGTGCCAGCAGCCCCGGACTAGCGTTTGAGCAGTTCTTC
>-|13|TRBJ2-7|TRBV6-1|-
CASITLPGNEQYF
TGTGCCAGCATCACACTCCCCGGGAACGAGCAGTACTTC
>-|16|TRBJ2-1|TRBV14|few
CASSPEPGGPGNEQFF
TGTGCCAGCAGCCCCGAACCTGGAGGGCCTGGCAATGAGCAGTTCTTC
>-|12|TRBJ2-7|TRBV6-5|-
CASSSDFLEQYF
TGTGCCAGCAGTTCGGACTTCCTCGAGCAGTACTTC
>-|15|TRBJ1-2|TRBV28|-
CASTFSGTHNYGYTF
TGTGCCAGCACCTTCTCCGGGACTCATAACTATGGCTACACCTTC
>-|13|TRBJ2-7|TRBV28|-
CASSLGRTYEQYF
TGTGCCAGCAGTTTGGGCAGAACCTACGAGCAGTACTTC
>TRBD2|15|TRBJ2-7|TRBV9|-
CASSPRLAGVGEQYF
TGTGCCAGCAGCCCCAGACTAGCGGGAGTGGGGGAGCAGTACTTC
>-|16|TRBJ2-3|TRBV7-2|few
CASRTRTSLTLDTQYF
TGTGCCAGCCGAACACGGACGTCCCTTACCTTGGATACGCAGTATTTT
>-|17|TRBJ1-5|TRBV7-3|once
CASSHGGCLCSNQPQHF
TGTGCCAGCAGCCACGGGGGGTGTCTTTGTAGCAATCAGCCCCAGCATTTT
>-|15|TRBJ2-1|TRBV9|-
CASSVVQGFRNEQFF
TGTGCCAGCAGCGTAGTCCAGGGTTTCCGCAATGAGCAGTTCTTC